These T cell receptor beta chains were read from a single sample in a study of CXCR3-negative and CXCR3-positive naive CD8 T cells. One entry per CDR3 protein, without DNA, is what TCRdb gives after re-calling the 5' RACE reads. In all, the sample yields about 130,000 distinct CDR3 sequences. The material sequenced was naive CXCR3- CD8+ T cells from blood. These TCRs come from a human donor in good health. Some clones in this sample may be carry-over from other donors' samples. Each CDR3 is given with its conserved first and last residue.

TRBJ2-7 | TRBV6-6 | CASSYPDEVIRYEQYF
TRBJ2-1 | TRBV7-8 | CASSFPGQSYNEQFF
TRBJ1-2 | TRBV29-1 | CRVERQGYGYTF
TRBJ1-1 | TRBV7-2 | CASSLGQGMVEALF
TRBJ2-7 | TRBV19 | CASSPWGQSRSSYEQYF
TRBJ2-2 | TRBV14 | CASSQDGSGGRTGELFF
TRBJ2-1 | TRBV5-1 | CASSLGEGFYNEQFF
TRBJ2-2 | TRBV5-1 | CASSESAAAVGELFF
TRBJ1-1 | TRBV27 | CASSFGGLGTEAFF
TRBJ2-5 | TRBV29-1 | CSVDPGTGLRETQYF
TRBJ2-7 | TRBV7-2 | CASSWVGGEVSYEQYF
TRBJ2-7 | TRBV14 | CASSQVGYYEQYF
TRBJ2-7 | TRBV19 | CASSLQSWTSGSLSSYEQYF
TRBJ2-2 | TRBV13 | CASSLGAGGLAGHTGELFF
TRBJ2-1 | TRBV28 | CASIKGTIDEQFF
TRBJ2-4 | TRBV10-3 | CAISEEGNIQYF
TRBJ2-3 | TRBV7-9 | CASSLDPRLLAGPHTDTQYF
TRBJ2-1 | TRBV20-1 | CSAGPGGSEQFF
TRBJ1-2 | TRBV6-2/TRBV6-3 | CASSYTQRTPGIYGYTF
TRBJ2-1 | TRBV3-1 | CASSEGGTVNYNEQFF
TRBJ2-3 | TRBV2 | CARPGQGGSDTQYF
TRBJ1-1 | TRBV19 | CASIPGETEAFF
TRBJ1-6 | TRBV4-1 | CASSQATRTAFNSPLHF
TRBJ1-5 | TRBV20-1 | CSARDWDRASNQPQHF
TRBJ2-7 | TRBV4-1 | CASSQASPIVSYEQYF
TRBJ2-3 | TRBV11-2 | CASSIHAGTESTDTQYF
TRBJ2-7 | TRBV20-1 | CSAIRLILDRSSYEQYF
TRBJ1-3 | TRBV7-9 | CASSGGGTGNTIYF
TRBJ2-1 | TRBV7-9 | CASSLAGGRAITYNEQFF
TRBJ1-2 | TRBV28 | CASVITGENYGYTF
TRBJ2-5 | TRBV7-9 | CASSPPFSGRTQREETQYF
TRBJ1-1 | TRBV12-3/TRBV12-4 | CASSFPDRGLKAFF
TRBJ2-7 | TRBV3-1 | CASSQVLGVTYEQYF
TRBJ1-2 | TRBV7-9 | CASSYTADYGYTF
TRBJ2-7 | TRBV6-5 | CASSYGTGMGREQYF
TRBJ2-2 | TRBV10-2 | CASSTSETNTGELFF
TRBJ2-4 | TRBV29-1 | CSVAGGKNIQYF
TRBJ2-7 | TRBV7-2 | CASSLSSGGLYEQYF
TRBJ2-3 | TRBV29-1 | CSVEDPQGYTDTQYF
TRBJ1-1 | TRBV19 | CASSIGGRMNTEAFF
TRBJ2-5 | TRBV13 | CASSLLAGNQETQYF
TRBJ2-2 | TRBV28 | CASSSGGPGQLGPNTGELFF